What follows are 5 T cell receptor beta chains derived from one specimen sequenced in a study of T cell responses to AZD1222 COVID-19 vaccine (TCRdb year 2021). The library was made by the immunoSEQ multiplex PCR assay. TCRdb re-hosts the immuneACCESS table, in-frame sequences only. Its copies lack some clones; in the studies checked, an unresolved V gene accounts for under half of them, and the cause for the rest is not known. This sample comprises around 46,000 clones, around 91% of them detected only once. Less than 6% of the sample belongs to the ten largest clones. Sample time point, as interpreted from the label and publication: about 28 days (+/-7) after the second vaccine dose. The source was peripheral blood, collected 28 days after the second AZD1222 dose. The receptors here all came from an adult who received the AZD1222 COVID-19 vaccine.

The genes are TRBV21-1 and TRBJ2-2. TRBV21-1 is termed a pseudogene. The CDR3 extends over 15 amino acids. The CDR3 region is CASSHEKTVPGELFF. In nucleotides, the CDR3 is TGTGCCAGCAGCCATGAAAAGACGGTGCCCGGGGAGCTGTTTTTT.

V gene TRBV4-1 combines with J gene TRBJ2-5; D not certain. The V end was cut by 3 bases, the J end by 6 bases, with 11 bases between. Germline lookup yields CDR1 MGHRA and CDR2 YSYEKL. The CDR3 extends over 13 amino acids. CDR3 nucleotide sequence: TGCGCCAGCAGCCACTTCGGATCCCAGACCCAGTACTTC. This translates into CASSHFGSQTQYF.

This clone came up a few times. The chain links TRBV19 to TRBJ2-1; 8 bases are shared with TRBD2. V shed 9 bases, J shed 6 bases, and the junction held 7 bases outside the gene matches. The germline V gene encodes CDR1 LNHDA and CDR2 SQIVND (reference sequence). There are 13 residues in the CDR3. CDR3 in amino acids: CASREGHLNEQFF. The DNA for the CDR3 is TGTGCCAGCCGGGAGGGACACCTCAATGAGCAGTTCTTC.

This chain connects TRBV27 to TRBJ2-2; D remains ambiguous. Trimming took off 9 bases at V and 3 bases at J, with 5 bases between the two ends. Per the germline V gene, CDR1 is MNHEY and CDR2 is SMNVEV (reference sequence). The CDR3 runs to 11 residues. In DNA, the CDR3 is TGTGCCAGAGCTCACACCGGGGAGCTGTTTTTT. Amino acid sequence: CARAHTGELFF.

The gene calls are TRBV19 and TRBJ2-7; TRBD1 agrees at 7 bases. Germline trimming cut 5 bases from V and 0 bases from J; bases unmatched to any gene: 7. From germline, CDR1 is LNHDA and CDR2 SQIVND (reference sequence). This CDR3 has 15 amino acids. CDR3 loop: CASSYRQGFSYEQYF. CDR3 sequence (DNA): TGTGCCAGTAGTTATCGACAGGGATTCTCCTACGAGCAGTACTTC.